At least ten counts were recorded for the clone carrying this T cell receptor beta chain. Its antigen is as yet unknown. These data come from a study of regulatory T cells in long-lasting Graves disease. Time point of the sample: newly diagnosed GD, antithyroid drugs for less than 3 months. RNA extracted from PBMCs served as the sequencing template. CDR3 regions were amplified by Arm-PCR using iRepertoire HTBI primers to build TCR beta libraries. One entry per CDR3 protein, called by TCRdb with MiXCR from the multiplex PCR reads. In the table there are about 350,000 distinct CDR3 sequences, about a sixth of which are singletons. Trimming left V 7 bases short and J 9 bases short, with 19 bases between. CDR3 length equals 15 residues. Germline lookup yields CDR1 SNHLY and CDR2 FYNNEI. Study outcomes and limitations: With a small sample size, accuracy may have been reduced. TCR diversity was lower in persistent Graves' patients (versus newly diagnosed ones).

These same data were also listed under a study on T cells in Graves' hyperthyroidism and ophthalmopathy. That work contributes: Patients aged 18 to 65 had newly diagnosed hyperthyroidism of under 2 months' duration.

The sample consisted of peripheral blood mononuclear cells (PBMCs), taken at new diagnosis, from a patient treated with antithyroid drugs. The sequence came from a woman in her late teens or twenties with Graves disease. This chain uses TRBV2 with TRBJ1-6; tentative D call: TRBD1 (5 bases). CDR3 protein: CASNPPGPQGSPLHF. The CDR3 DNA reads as TGTGCCAGCAATCCTCCGGGACCGCAGGGTTCACCCCTCCACTTT.